This T cell receptor (beta chain) was retrieved from a study of blood T cell repertoires in COVID-19. The wider study: PBMCs, B-cell-depleted T cells, or T cells provided the cDNA or gDNA that made up the material.

Assay used: immunoSEQ multiplex PCR; TCRdb lists only in-frame clones, some missing. The repertoire holds more than 150,000 clones, with 84% as singletons. There are 13 residues in the CDR3. V was shortened by 5 bases and J by 3 bases, with 10 bases between the two germline ends. CDR1 and CDR2 (germline): KGHSH, LQKENI. The chain combines TRBV18 with TRBJ1-1; no firm D call. Sequencing was carried out using peripheral blood. The clonotype originates from a human donor in a cohort sampled during active COVID-19. The CDR3 region has the DNA TGTGCCAGCTCAGGCAGTTTCGACACTGAAGCTTTCTTT. Translating gives CASSGSFDTEAFF.